Following are 2 T cell receptor beta chains from one sample sequenced in a study of graft-versus-host responses after intestinal transplantation. The assay was immunoSEQ multiplex PCR, and TCRdb's table has in-frame clones only and misses some. This sample has 80,000 to 100,000 clones, with almost 90% found just once. These receptors have no known antigen. The material sequenced was unstimulated CD4+ T cells sorted from spleen or lymph node cells, taken before intestinal transplant. The source is a human donor who received an intestinal transplant.

V usage is TRBV4-2 and J usage is TRBJ1-2; D gene ambiguous. Trimming took 0 bases from V and 10 from J, leaving 6 bases between them. This CDR3 spans 11 amino acids. Germline CDR1 reads LGHNA; CDR2 reads YNFKEQ. The CDR3 spells CASSQEGVYTF. CDR3 nucleotide sequence: TGTGCCAGCAGCCAAGAGGGAGTCTACACCTTC.

A single count supports this clone. The chain uses TRBV7-3 and TRBJ2-2, with D possibly matching TRBD1 (6 bases). The CDR3 totals 15 residues. Germline lookup yields CDR1 SGHTA and CDR2 FQGTGA. Deletions cut 2 bases from V and 3 bases from J, with 10 bases between. The CDR3 DNA sequence: TGTGCCAGCAGCTTAGGGGGCAGGGACACCGGGGAGCTGTTTTTT. It translates to CASSLGGRDTGELFF.